A single sample is the source of the 21 T cell receptor beta chains below, sequenced in a study of cytomegalovirus exposure and HLA in healthy donors. The PCR had 60 Vbeta and 13 Jbeta primers. Method: immunoSEQ multiplex PCR; TCRdb's copy keeps in-frame clones and lacks some. The data show some 190,000 clones, 9.5% seen once. The sequenced material came from PBMCs. These TCRs come from a woman aged 25 to 39 in good health and CMV-seropositive.

This chain joins TRBV9 and TRBJ1-2, with TRBD1 matching 7 bases. Germline CDR1 is SGDLS and CDR2 is YYNGEE. The CDR3 extends over 15 amino acids. Trimming removed 0 bases from V and 8 bases from J; junction bases left unmatched: 10. The CDR3 nucleotides read TGTGCCAGCAGCGTAGATCCGACAGGGTTATACGGCTACACCTTC. As protein: CASSVDPTGLYGYTF.

This rearrangement joins TRBV21-1 to TRBJ2-7; the table calls TRBD1, which could not be checked here. TRBV21-1 is a pseudogene. The CDR3 is 15 amino acids. CDR3 in amino acids: CASSKKQGPSYEQYF. The DNA for the CDR3 is TGTGCCAGCAGCAAAAAACAGGGGCCCTCCTACGAGCAGTACTTC.

The chain has TRBV7-3 and TRBJ2-7, with D possibly matching TRBD1 (6 bases). The CDR3 is 14 amino acids. The V gene's germline CDR1 is SGHTA and CDR2 FQGTGA. Trimming removed 4 bases at V and 2 bases at J, with 12 bases between. The CDR3 nucleotides are TGTGCCAGCAGCTCAGGACAGAACACCTACGAGCAGTACTTC. Its translation: CASSSGQNTYEQYF.

This clone occurred a few times. The chain is built from TRBV2 and TRBJ2-5, with no clear D. The CDR3 has 15 residues. The germline V and J ends were trimmed by 5 bases and 4 bases, with 17 bases remaining between them. Germline V gene sequence: CDR1 SNHLY, CDR2 FYNNEI. CDR3 sequence (DNA): TGTGCCAGCAGTCCAGGATCATCGTATATAGAGACCCAGTACTTC. Its protein is CASSPGSSYIETQYF.

This clone has just a few counts. The V gene is TRBV5-1, the J gene TRBJ2-7; maybe TRBD1 (6 bases). CDR3 length: 16 residues. V lost 1 base and J lost 0, with 14 bases in between. CDR1 SGHRS and CDR2 YFSETQ come from the germline V gene. This CDR3 reads CASSLNIGQSSYEQYF. In DNA, the CDR3 is TGCGCCAGCAGCTTGAATATAGGACAGAGCTCCTACGAGCAGTACTTC. Together with reference TRBV5-1 and TRBJ2-7, the CDR3 gives the full variable domain: KAGVTQTPRYLIKTRGQQVTLSCSPISGHRSVSWYQQTPGQGLQFLFEYFSETQRNKGNFPGRFSGRQFSNSRSEMNVSTLELGDSALYLCASSLNIGQSSYEQYFGPGTRLTVT.

The chain has TRBV20-1 and TRBJ1-2; D not certain. V was shortened by 6 bases and J by 5 bases, with 10 bases between the two germline ends. The CDR3 loop spans 11 amino acids. Germline V gene lookup returns CDR1 DFQATT and CDR2 SNEGSKA (reference sequence). The CDR3 spells CSAGRNYGYTF. CDR3 coding DNA: TGCAGTGCCGGGAGGAATTATGGCTACACCTTC.

This clone was counted between two and nine times. CDR3 sequence (DNA): TGTGCCTGGAGTGTATCGCAGGGGCTAAACATTCAGTACTTC. Translated, it gives CAWSVSQGLNIQYF. This rearrangement joins TRBV30 to TRBJ2-4, with a tentative D call TRBD1 (6 bases). Germline assignment: CDR1 GTSNPN and CDR2 SVGIG (reference sequence). V was clipped by 0 bases and J by 6 bases, with 12 bases between them. The CDR3 consists of 14 residues.

The rearrangement joins TRBV7-6 to TRBJ2-7; 9 positions match TRBD1. V lost 5 bases to trimming and J lost 4 bases; unmatched junction nucleotides: 9. CDR1 is SGHVS and CDR2 is FNYEAQ in the germline V gene. The CDR3 extends over 15 amino acids. The CDR3 nucleotides are TGTGCCAGCAGCCCCAGGGGACAGGGATATTACGAGCAGTACTTC. It encodes CASSPRGQGYYEQYF.

This chain connects TRBV6-5 to TRBJ1-1; D gene unclear. Germline V lookup: CDR1 MNHEY, CDR2 SVGAGI. The CDR3 spans 14 residues. Trimming took off 10 bases at V and 1 base at J, with 16 bases between the two ends. DNA for the CDR3: TGTGCCACCAAGACTACTTTCGGGAACACTGAAGCTTTCTTT. It codes for CATKTTFGNTEAFF.

This clone was seen a few times. The J gene is TRBJ2-7, the V gene TRBV11-2; D uncertain. Trimming shortened V by 5 bases and J by 4 bases, and 12 bases separated the two germline ends. CDR1 is SGHAT and CDR2 is FQNNGV in the germline V gene. The CDR3 extends over 13 amino acids. CDR3 DNA: TGTGCCAGCAGCCTCCCCCCGGTGTACGAGCAGTACTTC. Residues: CASSLPPVYEQYF.

The table lists this clone with a few counts. The V gene is TRBV18, the J gene TRBJ2-2; 9 bases are a match to TRBD1. Losses at the gene ends were 8 bases for V and 5 bases for J; bases not matched to a gene: 9. The CDR3 consists of 15 residues. CDR1 and CDR2 from the germline V gene are KGHSH and LQKENI. CDR3 nucleotides: TGTGCCAGCCGGACCGGGACAGGGTCAACCGGGGAGCTGTTTTTT. Translation: CASRTGTGSTGELFF.

This clone has a handful of counts. The chain links TRBV11-2 to TRBJ2-7, with 8 bases fitting TRBD2. The J segment lost 3 bases and the V segment lost 5 bases, leaving 21 bases of the junction unmatched. Germline CDR1 and CDR2: SGHAT and FQNNGV. The CDR3 spans 19 residues. CDR3 DNA sequence: TGTGCCAGCAGCCCCCCGGGGGGAAAAAGAGTAGCGGGAAACTACGAGCAGTACTTC. Residues: CASSPPGGKRVAGNYEQYF.

This clone appeared a few times. One junction end disagrees with the germline gene, perhaps due to a read error. The chain uses TRBV19 and TRBJ1-2, with TRBD1 matching 7 bases. CDR3 length equals 14 residues. Germline CDR1 reads LNHDA; CDR2 reads SQIVND (reference sequence). The CDR3 coding sequence is TGTGCCAGTAGGGACACCGGGAACAGGGGATGGCTACACTTC. Its protein is CASRDTGNRGWLHF.

This clone was seen a handful of times. The CDR3 loop reads CASRSLGGSSYEQYF. The CDR3 nucleotides are TGTGCCAGCCGAAGCCTGGGCGGGAGCTCCTACGAGCAGTACTTC. This rearrangement joins TRBV5-6 to TRBJ2-7, with 7 bases that match TRBD2. The CDR3 totals 15 residues. Trimming cost V 7 bases and J 0 bases; bases outside gene matches: 10. Germline V gene data show CDR1 as SGHDT and CDR2 as YYEEEE.

V gene TRBV10-2 combines with J gene TRBJ1-1; TRBD1 matches at 10 bases. CDR1 WSHSY and CDR2 SAAADI come from the germline V gene. The trim removed 4 bases at V and 10 bases at J, leaving 6 bases unmatched. This CDR3 is built from 13 residues. DNA of the CDR3: TGCGCCAGCAGTGGGACAGGGGGAACGGGAGCTTTCTTT. Translated: CASSGTGGTGAFF.

This clone turned up a few times. V usage is TRBV13 and J usage is TRBJ2-1, with TRBD2 identical over 8 bases. Germline loops: CDR1 PRHDT, CDR2 FYEKMQ (reference sequence). This CDR3 spans 14 amino acids. J was trimmed by 9 bases and V by 4 bases; bases with no gene match: 8. CDR3 protein: CASSSPGLGIEQFF. CDR3 DNA sequence: TGTGCCAGCAGCTCACCGGGACTAGGGATTGAGCAGTTCTTC.

This clone has only a few counts. V usage is TRBV14 and J usage is TRBJ2-7, with TRBD1 matching over 10 bases. From germline, CDR1 is SGHDN and CDR2 FVKESK. V shed 4 bases, J shed 5 bases, and the junction held 2 bases outside the gene matches. The CDR3 has 13 residues. CDR3 residues: CASSRDRGHEQYF. In DNA, the CDR3 is TGTGCCAGCAGCCGGGACAGGGGCCACGAGCAGTACTTC.

This clone turned up a few times. The genes are TRBV5-1 and TRBJ2-1, with 10 positions matching TRBD2. This CDR3 contains 15 residues. Germline trimming cut 3 bases from V and 5 bases from J; bases unmatched to any gene: 5. The germline V gene encodes CDR1 SGHRS and CDR2 YFSETQ. The CDR3 DNA reads as TGCGCCAGCAGCTCCGGACTAGCGGAGGACAATGAGCAGTTCTTC. Its translation is CASSSGLAEDNEQFF.

Turning to this clone: The same CDR3 also results from other DNA sequences found in this sample. V is TRBV7-9 and J is TRBJ2-7; 11 bases line up with TRBD1. Germline CDR1 reads SEHNR; CDR2 reads FQNEAQ (reference sequence). Trimming took 0 bases from V and 10 from J; bases not matched to a gene: 8. This CDR3 spans 15 amino acids. The CDR3 DNA reads TGTGCCAGCAGCTTAGCGCTAAGGGACAGGGGGTCACAGTACTTC. Amino acids: CASSLALRDRGSQYF.

The chain has TRBV30 and TRBJ2-2, with 10 bases matching TRBD1. The CDR3 is 16 amino acids. Germline loops: CDR1 GTSNPN, CDR2 SVGIG (reference sequence). With 0 bases clipped from V and 1 base from J, the junction kept 2 bases outside the gene matches. The CDR3 DNA reads as TGTGCCTGGAGTGTAGGGGACAGGGGGAACACCGGGGAGCTGTTTTTT. This codes for CAWSVGDRGNTGELFF. The variable domain in full, with the rest retrieved from reference TRBV30 and TRBJ2-2, is SQTIHQWPATLVQPVGSPLSLECTVEGTSNPNLYWYRQAAGRGLQLLFYSVGIGQISSEVPQNLSASRPQDRQFILSSKKLLLSDSGFYLCAWSVGDRGNTGELFFGEGSRLTVL.

The chain employs TRBV30 and TRBJ2-7, with 10 bases matching TRBD2. CDR1 is GTSNPN and CDR2 is SVGIG in the germline V gene (reference sequence). This CDR3 region has 14 residues. V trimming: 0 bases; J trimming: 3 bases; junction bases outside the gene matches: 2. The CDR3 is CAWSVAGGVYEQYF. CDR3 DNA: TGTGCCTGGAGTGTAGCGGGGGGGGTCTACGAGCAGTACTTC.